This TCR beta chain was captured in a study of blood T cell repertoires in COVID-19. Libraries were prepared by immunoSEQ multiplex PCR; TCRdb keeps only in-frame clonotypes and omits some of them. This sample yields fewer than 80,000 clones, of which about 88% are seen a single time; about a fifth belongs to the top ten. The CDR3 has 15 amino acids. Germline CDR1 reads SGHTA; CDR2 reads FQGNSA. The V gene lost 4 bases and the J gene lost 1 base, with 11 bases spanning the gap. The chain combines TRBV7-2 with TRBJ1-3, with a weak D call TRBD1 (5 bases). The clonotype comes from a woman between 45 and 65 years old with active or convalescent COVID-19. The sample taken for sequencing was peripheral blood. The CDR3 DNA follows: TGTGCCAGCAGCTCTTACGGGGGGTCTGGAAACACCATATATTTT. Its translation: CASSSYGGSGNTIYF.